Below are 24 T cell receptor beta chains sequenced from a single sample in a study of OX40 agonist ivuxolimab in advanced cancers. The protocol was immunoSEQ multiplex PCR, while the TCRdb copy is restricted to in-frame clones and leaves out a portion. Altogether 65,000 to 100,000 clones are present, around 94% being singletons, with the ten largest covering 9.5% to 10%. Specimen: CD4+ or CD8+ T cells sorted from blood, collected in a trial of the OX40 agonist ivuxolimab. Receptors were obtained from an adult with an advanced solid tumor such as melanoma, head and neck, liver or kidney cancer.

The CDR3 loop reads CASSTRDQTRYHYGYTF. CDR3 in DNA: TGTGCCAGTAGTACCAGGGACCAAACTCGGTATCACTATGGCTACACCTTC. The chain has TRBV19 and TRBJ1-2; D is possibly TRBD1 (5 bases). The CDR3 covers 17 residues. Germline values: CDR1 LNHDA, CDR2 SQIVND (reference sequence). The V gene lost 4 bases and the J gene lost 3 bases, with 21 bases spanning the gap.

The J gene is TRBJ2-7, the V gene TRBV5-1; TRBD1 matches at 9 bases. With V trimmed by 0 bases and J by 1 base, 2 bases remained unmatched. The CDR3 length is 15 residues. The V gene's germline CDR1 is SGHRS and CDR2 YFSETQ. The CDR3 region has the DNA TGCGCCAGCAGCTTGGGGGGACAGGGATCCTACGAGCAGTACTTC. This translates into CASSLGGQGSYEQYF.

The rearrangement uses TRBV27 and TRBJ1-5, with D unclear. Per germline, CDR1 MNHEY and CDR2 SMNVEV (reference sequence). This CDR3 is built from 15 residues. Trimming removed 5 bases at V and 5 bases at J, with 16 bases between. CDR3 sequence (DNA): TGTGCCAGCAGTAGGTCTCGAAAAACCGATCAGCCCCAGCATTTT. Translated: CASSRSRKTDQPQHF.

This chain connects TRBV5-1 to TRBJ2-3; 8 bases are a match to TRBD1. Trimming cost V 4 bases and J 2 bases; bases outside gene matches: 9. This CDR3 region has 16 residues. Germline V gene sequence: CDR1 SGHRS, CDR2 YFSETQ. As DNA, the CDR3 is TGCGCCAGCAGCGCCCGACAGGGGCCCAACACAGATACGCAGTATTTT. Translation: CASSARQGPNTDTQYF.

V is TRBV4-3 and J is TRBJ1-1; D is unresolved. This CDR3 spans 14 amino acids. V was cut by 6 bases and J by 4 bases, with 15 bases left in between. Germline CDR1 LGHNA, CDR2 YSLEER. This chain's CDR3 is CASSGALWGTEAFF. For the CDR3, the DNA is TGCGCCAGCAGTGGTGCCCTTTGGGGCACTGAAGCTTTCTTT.

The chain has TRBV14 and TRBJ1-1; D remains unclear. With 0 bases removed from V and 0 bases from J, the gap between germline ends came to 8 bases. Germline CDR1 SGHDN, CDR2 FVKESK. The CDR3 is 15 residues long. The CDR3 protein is CASSQEIGLNTEAFF. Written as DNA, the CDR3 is TGTGCCAGCAGCCAAGAAATAGGGTTGAACACTGAAGCTTTCTTT.

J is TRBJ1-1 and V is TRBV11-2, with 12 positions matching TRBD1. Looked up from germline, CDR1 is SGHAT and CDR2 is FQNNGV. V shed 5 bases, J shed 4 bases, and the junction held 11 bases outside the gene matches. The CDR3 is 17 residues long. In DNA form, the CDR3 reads TGTGCCAGCAGCACGGGGACAGGGGGCTTCCTAGGCACTGAAGCTTTCTTT. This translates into CASSTGTGGFLGTEAFF.

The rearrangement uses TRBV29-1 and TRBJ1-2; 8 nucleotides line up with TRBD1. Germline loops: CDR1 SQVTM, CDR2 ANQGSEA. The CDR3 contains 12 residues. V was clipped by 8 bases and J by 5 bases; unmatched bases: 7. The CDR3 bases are TGCAGCAGCCCGGACAGGGCGTATGGCTACACCTTC. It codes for CSSPDRAYGYTF.

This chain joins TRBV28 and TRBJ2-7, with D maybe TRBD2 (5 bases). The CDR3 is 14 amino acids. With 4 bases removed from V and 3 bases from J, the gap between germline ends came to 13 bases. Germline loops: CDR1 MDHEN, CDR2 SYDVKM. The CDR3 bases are TGTGCCAGCAGTTATCGCGGACTGCACTACGAGCAGTACTTC. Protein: CASSYRGLHYEQYF.

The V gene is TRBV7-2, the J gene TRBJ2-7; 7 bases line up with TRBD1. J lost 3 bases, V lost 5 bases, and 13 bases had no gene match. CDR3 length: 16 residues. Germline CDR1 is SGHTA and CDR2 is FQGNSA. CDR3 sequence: CASSAPRQGPSYEQYF. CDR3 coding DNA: TGTGCCAGCAGCGCTCCCCGACAGGGTCCAAGCTACGAGCAGTACTTC.

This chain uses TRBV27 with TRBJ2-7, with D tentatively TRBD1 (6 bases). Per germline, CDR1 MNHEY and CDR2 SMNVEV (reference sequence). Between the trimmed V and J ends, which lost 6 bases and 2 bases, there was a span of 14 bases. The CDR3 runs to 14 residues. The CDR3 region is CASRPGHLTYEQYF. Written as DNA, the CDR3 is TGTGCCAGCAGACCGGGACATCTAACCTACGAGCAGTACTTC.

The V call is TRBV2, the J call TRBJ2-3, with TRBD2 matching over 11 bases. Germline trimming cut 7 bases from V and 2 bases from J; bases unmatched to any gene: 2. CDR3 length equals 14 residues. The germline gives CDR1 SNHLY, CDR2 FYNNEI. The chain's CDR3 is CASKTSGDTDTQYF. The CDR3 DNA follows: TGTGCCAGCAAGACTAGCGGGGACACAGATACGCAGTATTTT. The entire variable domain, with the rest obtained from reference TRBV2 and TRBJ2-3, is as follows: EPEVTQTPSHQVTQMGQEVILRCVPISNHLYFYWYRQILGQKVEFLVSFYNNEISEKSEIFDDQFSVERPDGSNFTLKIRSTKLEDSAMYFCASKTSGDTDTQYFGPGTRLTVL.

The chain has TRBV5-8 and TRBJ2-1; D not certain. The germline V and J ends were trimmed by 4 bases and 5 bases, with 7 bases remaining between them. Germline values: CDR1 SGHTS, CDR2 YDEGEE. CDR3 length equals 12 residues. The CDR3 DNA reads TGTGCCAGCAGCCATCCAAACAATGAGCAGTTCTTC. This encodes CASSHPNNEQFF. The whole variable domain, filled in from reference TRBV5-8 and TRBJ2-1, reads EAGVTQSPTHLIKTRGQQATLRCSPISGHTSVYWYQQALGLGLQFLLWYDEGEERNRGNFPPRFSGRQFPNYSSELNVNALELEDSALYLCASSHPNNEQFFGPGTRLTVL.

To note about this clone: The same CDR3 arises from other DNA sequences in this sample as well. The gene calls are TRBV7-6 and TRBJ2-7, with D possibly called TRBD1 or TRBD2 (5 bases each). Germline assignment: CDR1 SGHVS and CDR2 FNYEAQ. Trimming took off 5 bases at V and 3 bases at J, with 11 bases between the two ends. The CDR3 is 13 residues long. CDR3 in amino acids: CASSPGPSYEQYF. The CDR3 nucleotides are TGTGCCAGCAGCCCGGGACCGAGCTACGAGCAGTACTTC.

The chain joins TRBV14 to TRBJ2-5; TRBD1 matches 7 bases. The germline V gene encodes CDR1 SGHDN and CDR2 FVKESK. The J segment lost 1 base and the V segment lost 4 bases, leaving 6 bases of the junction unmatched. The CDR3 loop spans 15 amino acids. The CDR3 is CASSRDRVTQETQYF. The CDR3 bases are TGTGCCAGCAGCCGTGACAGGGTCACCCAAGAGACCCAGTACTTC.

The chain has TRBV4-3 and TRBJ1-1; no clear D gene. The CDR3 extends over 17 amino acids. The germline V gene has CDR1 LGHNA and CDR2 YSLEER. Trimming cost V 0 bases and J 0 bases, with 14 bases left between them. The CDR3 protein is CASSQDYSDSMNTEAFF. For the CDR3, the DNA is TGCGCCAGCAGCCAAGATTACTCAGATTCCATGAACACTGAAGCTTTCTTT.

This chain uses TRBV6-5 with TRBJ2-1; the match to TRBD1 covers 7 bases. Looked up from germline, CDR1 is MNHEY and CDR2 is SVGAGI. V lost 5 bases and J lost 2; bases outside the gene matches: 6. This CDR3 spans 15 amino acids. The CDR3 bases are TGTGCCAGCAGTCCCAGACAGGGAACCTACAATGAGCAGTTCTTC. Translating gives CASSPRQGTYNEQFF.

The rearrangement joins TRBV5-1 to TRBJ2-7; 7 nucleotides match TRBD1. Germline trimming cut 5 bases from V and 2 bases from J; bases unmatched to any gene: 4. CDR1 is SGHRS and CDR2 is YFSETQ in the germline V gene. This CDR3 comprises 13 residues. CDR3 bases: TGCGCCAGCAGGACAGGGAGAACCTACGAGCAGTACTTC. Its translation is CASRTGRTYEQYF.

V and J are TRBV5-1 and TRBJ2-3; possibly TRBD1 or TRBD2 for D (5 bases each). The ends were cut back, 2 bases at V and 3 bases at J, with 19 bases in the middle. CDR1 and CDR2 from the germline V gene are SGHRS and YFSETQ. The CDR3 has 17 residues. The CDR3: CASSFSPRGVRTDTQYF. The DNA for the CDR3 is TGCGCCAGCAGCTTCTCCCCGAGGGGTGTTCGGACAGATACGCAGTATTTT.

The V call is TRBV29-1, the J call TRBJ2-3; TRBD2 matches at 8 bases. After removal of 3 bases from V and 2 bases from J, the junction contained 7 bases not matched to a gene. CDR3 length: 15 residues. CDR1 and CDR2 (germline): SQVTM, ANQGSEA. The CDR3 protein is CSVDPAGDNTDTQYF. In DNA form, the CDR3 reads TGCAGCGTTGATCCAGCGGGGGACAACACAGATACGCAGTATTTT.

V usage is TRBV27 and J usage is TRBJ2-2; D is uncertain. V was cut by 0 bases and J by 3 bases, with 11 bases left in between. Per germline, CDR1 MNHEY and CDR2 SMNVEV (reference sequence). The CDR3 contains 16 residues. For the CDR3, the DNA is TGTGCCAGCAGTTTATCGAGCCCGGGTTACACCGGGGAGCTGTTTTTT. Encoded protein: CASSLSSPGYTGELFF.

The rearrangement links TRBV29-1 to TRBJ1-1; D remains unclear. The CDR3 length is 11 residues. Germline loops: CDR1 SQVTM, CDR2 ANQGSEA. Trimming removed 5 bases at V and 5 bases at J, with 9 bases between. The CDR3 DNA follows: TGCAGCGTTTCCGGGGTAACTGAAGCTTTCTTT. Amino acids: CSVSGVTEAFF. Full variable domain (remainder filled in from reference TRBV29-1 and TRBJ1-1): SAVISQKPSRDICQRGTSLTIQCQVDSQVTMMFWYRQQPGQSLTLIATANQGSEATYESGFVIDKFPISRPNLTFSTLTVSNMSPEDSSIYLCSVSGVTEAFFGQGTRLTVV.

DNA for the CDR3: TGCAGCGTTGAGCCTAGCGGGAGATTCGGGGAGCTGTTTTTT. Protein: CSVEPSGRFGELFF. The genes are TRBV29-1 and TRBJ2-2; 10 bases map to TRBD2. Germline CDR1 and CDR2: SQVTM and ANQGSEA. The CDR3 totals 14 residues. The J segment lost 7 bases and the V segment lost 3 bases, leaving 5 bases of the junction unmatched.

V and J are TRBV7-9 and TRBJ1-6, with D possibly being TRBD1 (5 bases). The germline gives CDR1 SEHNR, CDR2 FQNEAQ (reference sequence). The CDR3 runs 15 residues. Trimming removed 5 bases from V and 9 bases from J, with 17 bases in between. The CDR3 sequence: CASSPREGSGSPLHF. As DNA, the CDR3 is TGTGCCAGCAGCCCCAGGGAGGGGAGTGGTTCACCCCTCCACTTT.